This T cell receptor beta chain emerged from a study of human T cells and chemical hapten exposure. Time point of the sample: pre-sensitization, week 0. Treatment meaning: therapeutic diphenylcyclopropenone sensitization with weekly scalp DPC. In the case of this clonotype: Its target is not known.

V lost 6 bases to trimming and J lost 5 bases, with 17 bases between them. The germline V gene has CDR1 DFQATT and CDR2 SNEGSKA (reference sequence). CDR3 length: 13 amino acids. The study's findings and limits: DPC sensitization left the count of TCRs above 1 in 1000 unchanged. In comparison with controls, expanded TCRs gave rise to a significantly larger number of large CDR3 similarity clusters.

From the RACE reads, TCRdb called clonotypes with MiXCR, one entry per CDR3 protein. The repertoire holds approximately 80,000 distinct CDR3 sequences, with 11% to 15% as singletons. The V gene is TRBV20-1, the J gene TRBJ2-7; D is possibly TRBD2 (6 bases). Sample: whole blood, taken in connection with sensitization to the hapten diphenylcyclopropenone (DPC). This clonotype originated in a woman between 50 and 59 years old with alopecia areata. Some clones in this sample may be carry-over from other donors' samples. DNA for the CDR3: TGCAGTGCAGCTCTAGCGCCCACGGACGAGCAGTACTTC. Its translation: CSAALAPTDEQYF.